This T cell receptor beta chain was retrieved from a study of T cell repertoires in cytomegalovirus infection. Study results and caveats: Dominating the ex vivo response were HLA-C-restricted CMV-specific TCR beta clonotypes.

Germline loops: CDR1 MNHNY, CDR2 SVGAGI (reference sequence). The CDR3 runs to 19 residues. Trimming at V came to 2 bases and at J to 0 bases, leaving 6 bases not matched to a gene. Worth noting for this clonotype: Its cognate antigen is unknown.

TCRdb re-called the reads through MiXCR, storing one row per CDR3 protein. The repertoire holds around 800,000 distinct CDR3 sequences, with roughly 33% as singletons. Here the sequenced sample was cultured CD8+ T cells from PBMCs, taken from culture after CMV antigen stimulation. The J gene is TRBJ2-3, the V gene TRBV6-6; TRBD2 aligns across 15 bases. This clonotype originated in a human donor in good health (CMV status not recorded). Some clones in this sample may be carry-over from other donors' samples. CDR3 sequence (DNA): TGTGCCAGCAGTTACCCTCGGACTAGCGGGGGGGCAAGCACAGATACGCAGTATTTT. Protein: CASSYPRTSGGASTDTQYF.